This T cell receptor (beta chain) stems from a study of naive CD8 T cells in extremely preterm neonates (dated by TCRdb to about 2017). Notes on the research overall: TCRbeta CDR3 repertoires of sorted naive CD8+ T cells were compared across four age groups: extremely preterm neonates, term neonates, young children and adults.

Preterm samples were obtained from a handful of extremely preterm deliveries at about 22-28 weeks of gestation. The study excluded pregnancies involving fetal demise, active maternal HSV infection or known maternal HIV infection. A FACSAria III cell sorter was used to sort live, Annexin V-negative naive CD8+ T cells (CD3+CD8+CD45RA+CCR7+). Each sample yielded roughly 19,000 to 110,000 sorted naive CD8+ T cells. Mixed venous-arterial cord blood was collected with preassembled standardized sampling kits. Cord blood was held at room temperature, and processing was completed within 4 hours of collection. Ficoll-Paque density gradient centrifugation of diluted blood was used to isolate mononuclear cells. Before sorting, mononuclear cells were cryopreserved in approximately 10% DMSO with about 90% FBS and kept in long-term storage at -150 degrees C. After thawing, cells were stained with Annexin V along with antibodies against CD3, CD8, CCR7 and CD45RA. Genomic DNA was extracted from snap-frozen sorted cell pellets with the DNeasy Blood and Tissue Kit.

The CDR3 runs 13 amino acids, cysteine and phenylalanine included. Just the 39-base CDR3 DNA is kept, in frame starting at base 1. V is pared back by 4 bases and J by 3 bases, with 6 bases lying between the germline termini. Based on the germline V gene (reference sequence), the CDR1 and CDR2 sequences are WNHNN and SYGVQD. Comment on this clone: The antigen it recognizes is unknown. No base-level quality is on record; no much larger clone is a single base apart.

Findings and caveats that apply to the study as a whole: A higher proportion of shared CDR3 nucleotide sequences was found in preterm neonates (approximately 2.5%) than in term neonates (about 0.4%), young children (approximately 0.03%) and adults (about 0.01%). A small sample size and variable productive template counts among preterm samples were noted by the authors as limitations. Preterm CDR3s were shorter, with fewer N additions and less junctional trimming, and were closer to germline than those of older groups. Preterm neonates showed significantly lower iChao1 richness than every other age group (p < 0.05) along with an even clone distribution, indicating a less rich repertoire. Prospective longitudinal studies of preterm and term neonates were called for by the authors so that T cell development could be tracked within individuals.

TCRbeta CDR3 regions were amplified from genomic DNA by a two-step, bias-controlled multiplex PCR. Primers specific for every TRBV and TRBJ gene segment were included in the multiplex PCR. TCRbeta repertoire data were generated with the immunoSEQ Assay. The study's processing was this. A relative-frequency ratio and a modified nearest-neighbor algorithm were applied to filter and cluster reads so that closely related sequences were merged. IMGT annotation was the basis for assigning V, D and J genes to CDR3 sequences. Template counts were quantified against synthetic TCR CDR3 analog sequences and normalized for PCR amplification bias. Only unique productive sequences, defined as in-frame CDR3 sequences lacking stop codons, were included in the analyses. The immunoSEQ Analyzer software was used to compute clonality, defined as 1 minus Pielou's evenness, and iChao1 richness. Statistical testing was performed in JMP, using Student's t-test or a non-parametric test depending on Shapiro-Wilk normality results. The source is immuneACCESS, and TCRdb retained only in-frame sequences with V and J called. Part of the clones is not carried over; for the studies checked, unresolved V genes explain less than half of this, and the remainder is unexplained. The V and J calls and clone size are taken from that table; D and trimming were inferred from the DNA. Here the sample has 21,000 or so clones; 70% to 90% occur a single time. Together, the top ten hold roughly 0.93% of the sample.

Material for sequencing was naive CD8+ T cells from cord blood. The receptor was isolated from a boy who was born preterm. The sequence joins TRBV10-1 to TRBJ2-2; the D gene cannot be resolved reliably. In nucleotides, the sequence is TGCGCCAGCAGTGGGAACTACACCGGGGAGCTGTTTTTT. The resulting protein is CASSGNYTGELFF.